These T cell receptor beta chains were read from a single sample in a study of regulatory T cells in long-lasting Graves disease. TCRdb reanalysed the multiplex PCR reads using MiXCR and keeps one entry per CDR3 protein. The table shows 300,000 to 400,000 distinct CDR3 sequences, with around 15% occurring only once. The starting material was peripheral blood mononuclear cells (PBMCs), obtained at new diagnosis, from a patient treated with antithyroid drugs. These receptors all stem from a female donor with Graves disease. Each CDR3 is given with its conserved first and last residue. Each record gives: J gene, clone size, V gene, D gene, CDR3 DNA, CDR3 protein. A D gene is named only where the DNA matches it firmly. Where a row states a size, it is once, few, many or the class of an expanded clone; other rows omit it.

>TRBJ1-4|many|TRBV7-3|TRBD1
TGTGCCAGCAGCCCCACAGGGGGAACAACTAATGAAAAACTGTTTTTT
CASSPTGGTTNEKLFF
>TRBJ2-3|many|TRBV6-1|TRBD2
TGTGCCAGCAGCTTGGGGGGGGGAGTGGGTACAGATACGCAGTATTTT
CASSLGGGVGTDTQYF
>TRBJ2-7|NA|TRBV6-5|NA
TGTGCCAGCAGTTACTCGCCTACATCCTACGAGCAGTACTTC
CASSYSPTSYEQYF
>TRBJ1-1|many|TRBV12-5|NA
TGTGCTAGTGCCCGGATGGGGGGCGACACTGAAGCTTTCTTT
CASARMGGDTEAFF
>TRBJ2-2|few|TRBV13|NA
TGTGCCAGCAGTCAACGACGGGACCAAGAGCTGTTTTTT
CASSQRRDQELFF
>TRBJ2-1|few|TRBV5-4|TRBD2
TGTGCCAGCAGCCTAGCGGGAGGGCCATCACATGAGCAGTTCTTC
CASSLAGGPSHEQFF
>TRBJ2-1|NA|TRBV7-9|TRBD2
TGTGCCAGCAGCTTACTTGTAGCGGGGGGGAGCTCCTACAATGAGCAGTTCTTC
CASSLLVAGGSSYNEQFF
>TRBJ2-2|many|TRBV12-3/TRBV12-4|TRBD2
TGTGCCAGCAGTTTCAGCGGGAGGGCCTTCACCGGGGAGCTGTTTTTT
CASSFSGRAFTGELFF
>TRBJ1-1|many|TRBV20-1|NA
TGCAGTGCTAGAGATTATGGGGGGCAGAACACTGAAGCTTTCTTT
CSARDYGGQNTEAFF
>TRBJ2-3|many|TRBV11-2|TRBD2
TGTGCCAGCACCCCGCCGCCTAGCGGTGACACAGATACGCAGTATTTT
CASTPPPSGDTDTQYF
>TRBJ2-5|many|TRBV30|NA
TGTGCCTGGGCATCGGGACTTCAAGAGACCCAGTACTTC
CAWASGLQETQYF
>TRBJ2-1|NA|TRBV29-1|NA
TGCAGCGTACAGGGAGGGCAGTTCTTC
CSVQGGQFF
>TRBJ1-5|many|TRBV28|NA
TGTGCCAGCAGTTTATGGGCGGGATACGGGGGGAGCAATCAGCCCCAGCATTTT
CASSLWAGYGGSNQPQHF
>TRBJ2-3|many|TRBV4-1|TRBD2
TGCGCCAGCAGCCAACTAGCGGGAGGGCGACGATACAATGACACAGATACGCAGTATTTT
CASSQLAGGRRYNDTDTQYF
>TRBJ2-7|many|TRBV20-1|TRBD1
TGCAGTGCTAGAGATAGGGGGCTTGGCTACGAGCAGTACTTC
CSARDRGLGYEQYF
>TRBJ1-1|many|TRBV2|NA
TGTGCCAGCAGTAAGGCGCCAAACACTGAAGCTTTCTTT
CASSKAPNTEAFF
>TRBJ1-2|NA|TRBV5-1|TRBD1
TGCGCCAGTCGTACAGGGGGCGCGGATGGCTACACCTTC
CASRTGGADGYTF
>TRBJ1-2|many|TRBV2|NA
TGTGCCAGCCTGAGTCAGGTCCCTCACCCTTATGGCTACACCTTC
CASLSQVPHPYGYTF
>TRBJ1-2|many|TRBV5-1|NA
TGCGCCAGCAGCCTGGCTGGTAGGGCTTTGGAGAGGTACTATGGCTACACCTTC
CASSLAGRALERYYGYTF
>TRBJ2-2|many|TRBV30|NA
TGTGCCTGGAACCGAGACTTGGCCGGATCCGGGGAGCTGTTTTTT
CAWNRDLAGSGELFF
>TRBJ1-5|many|TRBV12-3/TRBV12-4|NA
TGTGCCAGCAGTTTAGGTCAGGGGCGGGGAAGCAATCAGCCCCAGCATTTT
CASSLGQGRGSNQPQHF
>TRBJ1-5|few|TRBV29-1|NA
TGCAGCGTGGGTGAGGCGCGGGGTGGCAATCAGCCCCAGCATTTT
CSVGEARGGNQPQHF
>TRBJ1-5|many|TRBV6-1|NA
TGTGCCACCGATCATAGGGGCGGTCAGCCCCAGCATTTT
CATDHRGGQPQHF
>TRBJ2-2|NA|TRBV6-2/TRBV6-3|NA
TGTGCCAGCAGTTACTACGCCGGGGAGCTGTTTTTT
CASSYYAGELFF
>TRBJ2-1|many|TRBV2|NA
TGTGCCAGCACCGATGGTCAAAGAAGAGGCAATGAGCAGTTCTTC
CASTDGQRRGNEQFF
>TRBJ1-2|many|TRBV12-3/TRBV12-4|TRBD1
TGTGCCAGCAGCCGCTCCGACAGGGTGGGGGGCTACACCTTC
CASSRSDRVGGYTF
>TRBJ2-3|many|TRBV19|NA
TGTGCCAGTAGTGGGGCCGGGGAAACAGATACGCAGTATTTT
CASSGAGETDTQYF
>TRBJ1-5|many|TRBV7-6|NA
TGTGCCAGCAGCATTGGCAGGGGTAGTCAGCCCCAGCATTTT
CASSIGRGSQPQHF
>TRBJ1-5|many|TRBV20-1|NA
TGCAGTGCTAGAGTACCGGATCAGCCCCAGCATTTT
CSARVPDQPQHF
>TRBJ1-2|many|TRBV5-1|NA
TGCGCCAGCAGCTTGGCCGAGGCAGGTACCCTTAACTATGGCTACACCTTC
CASSLAEAGTLNYGYTF
>TRBJ1-5|many|TRBV2|TRBD1
TGTGCCAGCAGTGTTCTGGGAGCAGGGGGACAGCCCCAGCATTTT
CASSVLGAGGQPQHF